The clone carrying this T cell receptor beta chain was found a few times. Antigen: not known. This sample was taken from a study of blood T cells in healthy people across ages. Study-wide results and caveats: Greater diversity and more naive CD4+ cells were seen in long-lived donors than in aged donors.

Every sample had a minimum of 6 million PBMCs isolated. Trimming took off 0 bases at V and 2 bases at J, with 10 bases between the two ends. CDR3 length equals 15 residues. Next came a second PCR, run for about 7 to 12 cycles, which used a sample-barcoded 5' primer along with a J-beta primer mix. No fewer than 3 million CDR3-containing paired-end reads came from each sample. MiXCR, run by TCRdb on the 5' RACE reads, gives a single entry per CDR3 protein. The table includes under 2,000,000 distinct CDR3 sequences, approximately 50% detected once. The TCR was taken from a woman aged 40 to 50 in good health. What was sequenced was blood. This chain links TRBV12-3 or TRBV12-4 with TRBJ2-5; D is ambiguous. In DNA form, the CDR3 reads TGTGCCAGCAGTTTAGCGCTCGGCGGTCAAGAGACCCAGTACTTC. It is translated as CASSLALGGQETQYF.